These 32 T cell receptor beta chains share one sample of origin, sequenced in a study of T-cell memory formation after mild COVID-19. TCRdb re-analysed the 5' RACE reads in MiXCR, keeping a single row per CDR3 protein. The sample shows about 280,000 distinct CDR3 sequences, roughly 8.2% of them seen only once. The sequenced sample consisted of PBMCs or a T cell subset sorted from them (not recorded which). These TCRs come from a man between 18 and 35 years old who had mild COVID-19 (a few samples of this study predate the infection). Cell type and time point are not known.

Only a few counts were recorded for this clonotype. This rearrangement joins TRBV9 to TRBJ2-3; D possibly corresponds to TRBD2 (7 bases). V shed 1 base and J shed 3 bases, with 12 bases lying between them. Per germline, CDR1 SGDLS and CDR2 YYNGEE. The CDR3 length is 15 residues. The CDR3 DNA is TGTGCCAGCAGCGTATCCGGGGGGCTAACAGATACGCAGTATTTT. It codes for CASSVSGGLTDTQYF.

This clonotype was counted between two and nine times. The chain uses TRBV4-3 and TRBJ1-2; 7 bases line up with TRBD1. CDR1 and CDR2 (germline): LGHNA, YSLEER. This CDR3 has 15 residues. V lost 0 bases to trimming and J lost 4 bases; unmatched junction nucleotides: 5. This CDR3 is CASSQERGQLYGYTF. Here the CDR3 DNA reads TGCGCCAGCAGCCAAGAGCGGGGACAGCTCTATGGCTACACCTTC.

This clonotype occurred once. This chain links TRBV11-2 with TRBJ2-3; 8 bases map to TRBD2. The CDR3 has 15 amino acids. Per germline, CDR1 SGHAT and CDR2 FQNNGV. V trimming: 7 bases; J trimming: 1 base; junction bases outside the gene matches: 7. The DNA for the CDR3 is TGTGCCAGCACCCGTCGGCGGGGGGGCACAGATACGCAGTATTTT. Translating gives CASTRRRGGTDTQYF.

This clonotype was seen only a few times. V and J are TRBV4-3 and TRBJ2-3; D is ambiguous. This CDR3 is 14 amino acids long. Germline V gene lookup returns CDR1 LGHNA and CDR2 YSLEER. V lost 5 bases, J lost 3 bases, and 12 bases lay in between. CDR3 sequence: CASSLRTATDTQYF. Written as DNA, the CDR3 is TGCGCCAGCAGCTTAAGGACGGCGACAGATACGCAGTATTTT.

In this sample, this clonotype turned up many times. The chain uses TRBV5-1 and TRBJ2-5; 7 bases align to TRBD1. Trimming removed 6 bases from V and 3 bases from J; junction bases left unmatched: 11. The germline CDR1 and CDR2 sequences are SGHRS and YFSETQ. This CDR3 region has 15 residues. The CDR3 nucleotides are TGCGCCAGCATCCAAGCCGGGACAGAAGAAGAGACCCAGTACTTC. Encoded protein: CASIQAGTEEETQYF. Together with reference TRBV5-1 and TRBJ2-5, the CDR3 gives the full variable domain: KAGVTQTPRYLIKTRGQQVTLSCSPISGHRSVSWYQQTPGQGLQFLFEYFSETQRNKGNFPGRFSGRQFSNSRSEMNVSTLELGDSALYLCASIQAGTEEETQYFGPGTRLLVL.

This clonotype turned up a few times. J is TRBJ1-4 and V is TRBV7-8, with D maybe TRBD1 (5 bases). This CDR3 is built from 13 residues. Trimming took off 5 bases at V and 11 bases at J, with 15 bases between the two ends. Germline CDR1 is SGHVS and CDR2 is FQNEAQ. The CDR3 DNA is TGTGCCAGCAGCGTGAGCCAGGGTGGGAAACTGTTTTTT. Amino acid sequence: CASSVSQGGKLFF.

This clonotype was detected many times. The CDR3 DNA sequence: TGTGCCAGCAATGCACGGCTAAATGAAAAACTGTTTTTT. This encodes CASNARLNEKLFF. The V and J genes are TRBV25-1 and TRBJ1-4; D unresolved. This CDR3 has 13 residues. In germline, CDR1 is MGHDK, CDR2 SYGVNS. V was shortened by 7 bases and J by 5 bases, with 11 bases between the two germline ends.

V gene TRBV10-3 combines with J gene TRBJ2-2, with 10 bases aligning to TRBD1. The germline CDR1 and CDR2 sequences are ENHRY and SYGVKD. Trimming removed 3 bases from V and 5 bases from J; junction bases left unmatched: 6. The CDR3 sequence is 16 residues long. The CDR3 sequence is CAISDLRDRGTGELFF. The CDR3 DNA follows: TGTGCCATCAGTGACCTCCGGGACAGGGGAACCGGGGAGCTGTTTTTT.

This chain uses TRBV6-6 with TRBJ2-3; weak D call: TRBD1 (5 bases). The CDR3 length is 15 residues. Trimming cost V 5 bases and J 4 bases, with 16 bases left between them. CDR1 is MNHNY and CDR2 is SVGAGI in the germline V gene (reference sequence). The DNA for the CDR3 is TGTGCCAGCAGTCCCCCGGATTGGGGCTCAGATACGCAGTATTTT. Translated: CASSPPDWGSDTQYF.

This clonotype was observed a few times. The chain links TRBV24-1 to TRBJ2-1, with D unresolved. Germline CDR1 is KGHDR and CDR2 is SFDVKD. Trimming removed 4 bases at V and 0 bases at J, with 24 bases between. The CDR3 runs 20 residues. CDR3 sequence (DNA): TGTGCCACCAGTGACTCAAAACCCGATTGGACCCCTAGCTCCTACAATGAGCAGTTCTTC. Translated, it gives CATSDSKPDWTPSSYNEQFF.

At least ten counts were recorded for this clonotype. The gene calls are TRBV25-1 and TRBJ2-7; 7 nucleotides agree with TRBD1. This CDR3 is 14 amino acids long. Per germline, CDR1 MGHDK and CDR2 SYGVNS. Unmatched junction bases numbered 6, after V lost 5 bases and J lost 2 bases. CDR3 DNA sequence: TGTGCCAGCAGTCTCGGGACAGCCACCTACGAGCAGTACTTC. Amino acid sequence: CASSLGTATYEQYF.

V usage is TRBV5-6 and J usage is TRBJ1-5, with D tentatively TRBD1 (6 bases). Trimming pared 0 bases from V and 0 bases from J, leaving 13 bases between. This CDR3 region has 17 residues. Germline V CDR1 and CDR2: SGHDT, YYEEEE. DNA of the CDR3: TGTGCCAGCAGCTTGGGCGCCCCAGGGGATAGCAATCAGCCCCAGCATTTT. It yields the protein CASSLGAPGDSNQPQHF.

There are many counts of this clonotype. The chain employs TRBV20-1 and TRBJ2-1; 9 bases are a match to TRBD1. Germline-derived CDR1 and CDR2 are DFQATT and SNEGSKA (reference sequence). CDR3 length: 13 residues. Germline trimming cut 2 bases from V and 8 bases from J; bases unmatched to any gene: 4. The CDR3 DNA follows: TGCAGTGCTAGATCGACAGGGGGGGATGAGCAGTTCTTC. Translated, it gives CSARSTGGDEQFF.

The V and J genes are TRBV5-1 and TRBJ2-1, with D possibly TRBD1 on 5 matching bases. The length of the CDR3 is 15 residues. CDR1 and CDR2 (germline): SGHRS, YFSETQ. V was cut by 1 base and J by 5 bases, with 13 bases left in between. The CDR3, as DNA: TGCGCCAGCAGCTTGATCACTGGGGCGCACAATGAGCAGTTCTTC. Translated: CASSLITGAHNEQFF.

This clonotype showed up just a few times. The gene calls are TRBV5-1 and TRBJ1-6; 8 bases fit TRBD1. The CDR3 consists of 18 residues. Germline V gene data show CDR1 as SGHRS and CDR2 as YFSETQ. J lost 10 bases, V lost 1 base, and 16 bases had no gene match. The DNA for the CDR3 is TGCGCCAGCAGCTTGTCAGACACAGGGGGTCTCCTTGGCTCACCCCTCCACTTT. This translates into CASSLSDTGGLLGSPLHF.

DNA of the CDR3: TGTGCCAGCGGGCTCACAGCCTCCTACAATGAGCAGTTCTTC. Translating it yields CASGLTASYNEQFF. The V gene is TRBV9, the J gene TRBJ2-1, with D uncertain. The V end was cut by 7 bases, the J end by 0 bases, with 11 bases between. Germline assignment: CDR1 SGDLS and CDR2 YYNGEE. The CDR3 is made up of 14 amino acids.

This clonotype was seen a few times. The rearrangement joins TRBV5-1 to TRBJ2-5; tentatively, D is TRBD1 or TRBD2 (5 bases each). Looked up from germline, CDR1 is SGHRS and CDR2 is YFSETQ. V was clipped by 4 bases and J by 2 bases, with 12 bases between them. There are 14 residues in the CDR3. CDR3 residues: CASSPGTEQETQYF. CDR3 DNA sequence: TGCGCCAGCAGCCCGGGGACGGAACAAGAGACCCAGTACTTC.

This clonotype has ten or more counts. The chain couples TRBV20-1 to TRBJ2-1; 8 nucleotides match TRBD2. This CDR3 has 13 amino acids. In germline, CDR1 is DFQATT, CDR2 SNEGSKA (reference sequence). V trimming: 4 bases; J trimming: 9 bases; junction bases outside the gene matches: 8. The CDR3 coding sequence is TGCAGTGCTAAAGCGGGGGCCCCAGGTGAGCAGTTCTTC. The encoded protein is CSAKAGAPGEQFF.

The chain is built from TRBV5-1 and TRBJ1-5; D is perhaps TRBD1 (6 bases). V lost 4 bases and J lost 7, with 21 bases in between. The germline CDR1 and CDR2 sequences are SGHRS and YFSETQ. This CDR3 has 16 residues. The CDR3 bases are TGCGCCAGCAGCGCTACAGGGCCCGCCGGGGGACAGCCCCAGCATTTT. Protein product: CASSATGPAGGQPQHF.

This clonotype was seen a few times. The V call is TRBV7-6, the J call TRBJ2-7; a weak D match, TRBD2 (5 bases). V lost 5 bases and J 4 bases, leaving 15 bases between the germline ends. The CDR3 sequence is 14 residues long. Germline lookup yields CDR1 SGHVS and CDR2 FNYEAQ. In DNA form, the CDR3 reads TGTGCCAGCAGCGCCGGCGAGGGTACGTACGAGCAGTACTTC. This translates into CASSAGEGTYEQYF.

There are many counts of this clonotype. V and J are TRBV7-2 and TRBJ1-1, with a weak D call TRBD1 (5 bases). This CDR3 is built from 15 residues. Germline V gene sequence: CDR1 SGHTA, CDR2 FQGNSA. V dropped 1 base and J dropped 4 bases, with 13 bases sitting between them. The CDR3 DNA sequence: TGTGCCAGCAGCTTAGGACACCGGGGGAGCACTGAAGCTTTCTTT. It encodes CASSLGHRGSTEAFF.

CDR3 sequence reads: CSVESKESYEQYF. The DNA for the CDR3 is TGCAGCGTTGAATCCAAGGAGTCCTACGAGCAGTACTTC. The chain recombines TRBV29-1 with TRBJ2-7, with D hard to call. Germline V gene lookup returns CDR1 SQVTM and CDR2 ANQGSEA. V was shortened by 2 bases and J by 1 base, with 9 bases between the two germline ends. The CDR3 extends over 13 amino acids.

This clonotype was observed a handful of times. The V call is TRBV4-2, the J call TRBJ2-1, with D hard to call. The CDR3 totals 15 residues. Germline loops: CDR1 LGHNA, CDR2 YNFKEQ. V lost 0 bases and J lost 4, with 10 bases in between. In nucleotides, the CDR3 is TGTGCCAGCAGCCAAGATCGTCTATGGTACAATGAGCAGTTCTTC. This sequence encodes CASSQDRLWYNEQFF.

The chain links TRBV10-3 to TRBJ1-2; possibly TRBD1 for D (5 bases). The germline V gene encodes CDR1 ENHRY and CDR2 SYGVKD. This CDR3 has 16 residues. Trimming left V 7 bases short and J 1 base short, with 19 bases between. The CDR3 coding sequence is TGTGCCATCAAGGGGTCGTGGGGCACCGATAACTATGGCTACACCTTC. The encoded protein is CAIKGSWGTDNYGYTF.

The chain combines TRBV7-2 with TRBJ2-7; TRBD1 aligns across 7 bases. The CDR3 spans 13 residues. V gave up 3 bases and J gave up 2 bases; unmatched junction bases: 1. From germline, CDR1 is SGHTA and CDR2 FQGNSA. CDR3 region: CASSFDRAYEQYF. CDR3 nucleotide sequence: TGTGCCAGCAGCTTCGACAGGGCCTACGAGCAGTACTTC.

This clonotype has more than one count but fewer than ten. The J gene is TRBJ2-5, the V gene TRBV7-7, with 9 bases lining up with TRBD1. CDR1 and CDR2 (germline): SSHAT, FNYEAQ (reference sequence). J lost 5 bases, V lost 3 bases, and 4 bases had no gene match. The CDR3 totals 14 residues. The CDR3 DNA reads TGTGCCAGCAGCTTGGGAGGGACAGGGGAGACCCAGTACTTC. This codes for CASSLGGTGETQYF.

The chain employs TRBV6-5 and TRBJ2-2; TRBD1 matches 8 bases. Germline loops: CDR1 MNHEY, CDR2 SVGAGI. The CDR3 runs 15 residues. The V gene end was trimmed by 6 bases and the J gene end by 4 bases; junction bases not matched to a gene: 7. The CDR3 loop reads CASSRAQGATGELFF. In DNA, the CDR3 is TGTGCCAGCAGCCGGGCCCAGGGGGCCACCGGGGAGCTGTTTTTT.

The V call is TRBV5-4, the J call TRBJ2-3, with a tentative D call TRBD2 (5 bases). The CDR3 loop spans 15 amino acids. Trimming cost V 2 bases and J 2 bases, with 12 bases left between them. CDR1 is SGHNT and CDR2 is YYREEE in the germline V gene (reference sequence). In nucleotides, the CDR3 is TGTGCCAGCAGCTTTGGCCCCGGGGACACAGATACGCAGTATTTT. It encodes CASSFGPGDTDTQYF.

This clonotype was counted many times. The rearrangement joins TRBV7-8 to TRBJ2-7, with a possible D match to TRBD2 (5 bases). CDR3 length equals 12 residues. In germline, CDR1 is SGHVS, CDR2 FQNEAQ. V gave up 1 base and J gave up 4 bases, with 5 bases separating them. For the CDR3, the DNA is TGTGCCAGCAGCTTAGGGGAGTACGAGCAGTACGTC. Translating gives CASSLGEYEQYV.

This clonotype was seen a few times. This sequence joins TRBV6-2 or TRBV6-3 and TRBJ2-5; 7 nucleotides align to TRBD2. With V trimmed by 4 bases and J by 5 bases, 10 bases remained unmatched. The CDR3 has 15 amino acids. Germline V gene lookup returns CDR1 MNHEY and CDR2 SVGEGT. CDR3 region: CASSFSQRGEETQYF. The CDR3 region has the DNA TGTGCCAGCAGTTTCTCTCAGCGGGGAGAGGAGACCCAGTACTTC.

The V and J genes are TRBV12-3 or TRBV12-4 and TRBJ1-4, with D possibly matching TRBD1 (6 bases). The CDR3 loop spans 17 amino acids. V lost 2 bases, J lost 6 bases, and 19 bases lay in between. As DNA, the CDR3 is TGTGCCAGCAGTTTACAGGGGTTCAGTCAAGGGGATGAAAAACTGTTTTTT. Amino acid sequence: CASSLQGFSQGDEKLFF.

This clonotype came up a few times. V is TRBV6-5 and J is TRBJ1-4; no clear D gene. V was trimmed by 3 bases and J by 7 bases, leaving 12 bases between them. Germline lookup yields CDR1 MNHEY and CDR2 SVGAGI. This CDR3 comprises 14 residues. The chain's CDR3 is CASSYSEFTEKLFF. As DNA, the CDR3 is TGTGCCAGCAGTTATTCCGAGTTCACTGAAAAACTGTTTTTT.